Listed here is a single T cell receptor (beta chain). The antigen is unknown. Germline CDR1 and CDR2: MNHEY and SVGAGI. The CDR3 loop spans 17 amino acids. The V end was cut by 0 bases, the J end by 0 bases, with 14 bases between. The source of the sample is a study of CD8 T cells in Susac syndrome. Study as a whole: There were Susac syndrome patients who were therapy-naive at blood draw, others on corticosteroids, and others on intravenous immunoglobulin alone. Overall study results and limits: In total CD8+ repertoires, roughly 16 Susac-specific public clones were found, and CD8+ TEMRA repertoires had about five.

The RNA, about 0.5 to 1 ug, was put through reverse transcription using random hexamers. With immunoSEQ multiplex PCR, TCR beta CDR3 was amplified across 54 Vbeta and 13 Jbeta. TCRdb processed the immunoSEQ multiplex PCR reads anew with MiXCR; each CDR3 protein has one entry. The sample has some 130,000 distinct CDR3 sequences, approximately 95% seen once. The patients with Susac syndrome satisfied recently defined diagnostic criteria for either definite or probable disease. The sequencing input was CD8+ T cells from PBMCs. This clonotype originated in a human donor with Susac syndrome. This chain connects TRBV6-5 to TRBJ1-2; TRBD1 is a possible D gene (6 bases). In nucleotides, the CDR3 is TGTGCCAGCAGTTACTCGGCAGGGGCGCATCCTAACTATGGCTACACCTTC. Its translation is CASSYSAGAHPNYGYTF.